The T cell receptor beta chain described here comes from a study of cytomegalovirus exposure and HLA in healthy donors. The CDR3 totals 13 residues. V shed 2 bases and J shed 5 bases, with 7 bases lying between them. Germline V gene sequence: CDR1 MNHEY, CDR2 SVGAGI. This clone was detected a few times. Use of 60 Vbeta and 13 Jbeta primers characterized the PCR. Method: immunoSEQ multiplex PCR; TCRdb's copy keeps in-frame clones and lacks some. Here the sample spans 100,000 to 150,000 clones, over 9.5% being singletons. The sequenced material came from PBMCs. The rearrangement links TRBV6-5 to TRBJ2-1; D is unclear. The receptor was isolated from a young woman in good health and CMV-seropositive. As DNA, the CDR3 is TGTGCCAGCAGTTACCACCACAACAATGAGCAGTTCTTC. This encodes CASSYHHNNEQFF.